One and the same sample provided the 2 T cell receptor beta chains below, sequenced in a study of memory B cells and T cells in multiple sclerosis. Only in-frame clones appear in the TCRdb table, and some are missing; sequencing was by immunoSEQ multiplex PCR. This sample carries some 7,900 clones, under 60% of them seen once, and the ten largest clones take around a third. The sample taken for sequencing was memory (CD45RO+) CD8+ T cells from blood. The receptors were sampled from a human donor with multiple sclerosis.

The CDR3 nucleotides are TGCAGCGTTTATGGACTAGCGGGAGCAGATACGCAGTATTTT. It specifies CSVYGLAGADTQYF. The chain has TRBV29-1 and TRBJ2-3; TRBD2 agrees at 13 bases. Trimming removed 5 bases from V and 4 bases from J; junction bases left unmatched: 3. CDR1 and CDR2 from the germline V gene are SQVTM and ANQGSEA. CDR3 length: 14 amino acids.

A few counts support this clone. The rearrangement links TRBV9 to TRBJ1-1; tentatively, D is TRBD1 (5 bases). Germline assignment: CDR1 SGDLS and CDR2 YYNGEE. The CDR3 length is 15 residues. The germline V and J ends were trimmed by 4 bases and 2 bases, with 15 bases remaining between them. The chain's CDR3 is CASSLNQGTNTEAFF. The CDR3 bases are TGTGCCAGCAGCCTTAATCAGGGTACCAACACTGAAGCTTTCTTT.